This T cell receptor beta chain comes out of a study of cytomegalovirus exposure and HLA in healthy donors. Regarding the study as a whole: Specificity for CMV antigens was confirmed in vitro for three of the CMV-associated chains. Earlier analysis yielded a pattern in which most TCR beta V segments were productive about 90% or about 30% of the time. In a later analysis, HLA-C alleles had the fewest associated TCRs, DRB1 alleles the most.

The PCR had 60 Vbeta and 13 Jbeta primers. TCRdb keeps only in-frame clones here, not all; method: immunoSEQ multiplex PCR. This sample's table has 100,000 to 150,000 clones. Nominally healthy donors provided the samples, though records likely missed some immune exposures. In regard to this clone: What it binds is unknown.

The source is a man aged 25 to 40 in good health and CMV-seronegative. The sequenced material came from PBMCs.

CDR3 sequence (DNA): TGTGCCAGCAGCTCTACAAGGGGCCCGTCTTGGGAGCTGTTTTTT. Translated: CASSSTRGPSWELFF. This chain links TRBV7-9 with TRBJ2-2; maybe TRBD1 (5 bases). The length of the CDR3 is 15 residues. The germline CDR1 and CDR2 sequences are SEHNR and FQNEAQ (reference sequence). Trimming removed 4 bases from V and 9 bases from J, with 18 bases in between.